A single sample gave rise to the 23 T cell receptor beta chains below, sequenced in a study of cytomegalovirus exposure and HLA in healthy donors. The study ran its PCR with 60 Vbeta and 13 Jbeta primers. Method: immunoSEQ multiplex PCR; TCRdb's copy keeps in-frame clones and lacks some. The data contain some 210,000 clones, about four fifths of them singletons. Sequenced: PBMCs. Receptors originate from a woman aged 45 to 65 in good health and CMV-seropositive.

The gene calls are TRBV5-1 and TRBJ1-2; no reliable D call. V was shortened by 4 bases and J by 9 bases, with 13 bases between the two germline ends. The CDR3 loop spans 12 amino acids. Germline assignment: CDR1 SGHRS and CDR2 YFSETQ. CDR3 loop: CASSTYGESYTF. The DNA of the CDR3 is TGCGCCAGCAGCACTTATGGGGAGAGCTACACCTTC.

The chain has TRBV7-8 and TRBJ2-7; 7 bases are shared with TRBD2. Looked up from germline, CDR1 is SGHVS and CDR2 is FQNEAQ. This CDR3 comprises 17 residues. V shed 5 bases and J 7 bases; nucleotides not matched to a gene: 20. The CDR3 loop is CASSGGVKRTRRIEQYF. The DNA of the CDR3 is TGTGCCAGCAGCGGCGGGGTAAAGAGGACTAGGAGGATTGAGCAGTACTTC.

The chain is built from TRBV18 and TRBJ1-6, with D hard to call. The CDR3 loop spans 15 amino acids. Trimming cost V 2 bases and J 6 bases, with 11 bases left between them. Germline values: CDR1 KGHSH, CDR2 LQKENI. CDR3 amino acids: CASSPREISNSPLHF. Here the CDR3 DNA reads TGTGCCAGCTCACCAAGGGAGATTTCTAATTCACCCCTCCACTTT.

The rearrangement joins TRBV28 to TRBJ1-1; D is unresolved. Germline V gives CDR1 MDHEN, CDR2 SYDVKM. V lost 5 bases and J lost 0, with 10 bases in between. The CDR3 has 14 amino acids. DNA of the CDR3: TGTGCCAGCAGTAATCTCCGTCTGAACACTGAAGCTTTCTTT. Its translation: CASSNLRLNTEAFF.

This clone was observed a few times. The chain couples TRBV6-1 to TRBJ1-4; 11 bases are a match to TRBD1. Per the germline V gene, CDR1 is MNHNS and CDR2 is SASEGT. The V and J ends lost 5 bases and 8 bases, in that order; junction bases with no gene match: 7. CDR3 length: 15 amino acids. The CDR3 coding sequence is TGTGCCAGCAGTTCCCGCGGACAGGGGGCGGAAAAACTGTTTTTT. Amino acid sequence: CASSSRGQGAEKLFF.

The chain has TRBV27 and TRBJ1-5; D perhaps matches TRBD1 (5 bases). Trimming shortened V by 7 bases and J by 0 bases, and 10 bases separated the two germline ends. The germline CDR1 and CDR2 sequences are MNHEY and SMNVEV (reference sequence). There are 14 residues in the CDR3. This chain's CDR3 is CASKIDSSNQPQHF. Written as DNA, the CDR3 is TGTGCCAGCAAAATCGACAGTAGCAATCAGCCCCAGCATTTT.

V and J are TRBV27 and TRBJ1-6; TRBD1 aligns across 8 bases. The CDR3 is 14 residues long. Germline CDR1 reads MNHEY; CDR2 reads SMNVEV (reference sequence). Unmatched junction bases numbered 11, after V lost 6 bases and J lost 13 bases. CDR3: CASSRGQGAGPLHF. The CDR3 bases are TGTGCCAGCAGCCGTGGGCAGGGGGCAGGTCCCCTCCACTTT.

The rearrangement joins TRBV9 to TRBJ2-7, with D possibly TRBD1 on 6 matching bases. V lost 4 bases and J 0 bases, leaving 17 bases between the germline ends. The CDR3 contains 16 residues. Germline CDR1 and CDR2: SGDLS and YYNGEE. CDR3 sequence: CASSPAPGTPSYEQYF. CDR3 DNA sequence: TGTGCCAGCAGCCCAGCACCGGGGACACCCTCCTACGAGCAGTACTTC.

The chain carries TRBV9 and TRBJ1-2; 7 positions match TRBD1. This CDR3 is 15 amino acids long. V shed 3 bases and J 4 bases; nucleotides not matched to a gene: 9. CDR1 SGDLS and CDR2 YYNGEE come from the germline V gene. The CDR3 DNA reads TGTGCCAGCAGCGAAGATGCAGGGGGGACCTATGGCTACACCTTC. It translates to CASSEDAGGTYGYTF.

This clone occurred a few times. The chain uses TRBV28 and TRBJ1-1; no reliable D call. The CDR3 runs 13 residues. The V end was cut by 3 bases, the J end by 1 base, with 6 bases between. CDR1 and CDR2 (germline): MDHEN, SYDVKM. DNA for the CDR3: TGTGCCAGCAGTTTTTCCGGGAACACTGAAGCTTTCTTT. Amino acids: CASSFSGNTEAFF.

The chain joins TRBV5-1 to TRBJ2-1; D may be TRBD1 (6 bases). The V end was cut by 7 bases, the J end by 5 bases, with 22 bases between. The CDR3 totals 16 residues. Germline values: CDR1 SGHRS, CDR2 YFSETQ. CDR3 DNA sequence: TGCGCCAGCGCTGGGGGCGGGCTAGTCCCCCACAATGAGCAGTTCTTC. This encodes CASAGGGLVPHNEQFF.

This sequence joins TRBV11-2 and TRBJ2-3, with 7 bases matching TRBD2. The CDR3 has 14 residues. Germline lookup yields CDR1 SGHAT and CDR2 FQNNGV. Trimming at V came to 6 bases and at J to 1 base, leaving 4 bases not matched to a gene. The CDR3 here is CASSNSGGTDTQYF. CDR3 nucleotide sequence: TGTGCCAGCAGTAACAGCGGGGGCACAGATACGCAGTATTTT.

This chain joins TRBV4-2 and TRBJ2-2; possible D gene TRBD1, 5 bases. The length of the CDR3 is 13 residues. Germline V gene sequence: CDR1 LGHNA, CDR2 YNFKEQ. V lost 0 bases and J 9 bases, leaving 8 bases between the germline ends. CDR3 sequence reads: CASSQDTGRELFF. The DNA of the CDR3 is TGTGCCAGCAGCCAAGATACAGGAAGGGAGCTGTTTTTT.

There are a few counts of this clone. The V gene is TRBV11-2, the J gene TRBJ1-2; 12 bases line up with TRBD1. The germline gives CDR1 SGHAT, CDR2 FQNNGV. Trimming at V came to 5 bases and at J to 4 bases, leaving 11 bases not matched to a gene. CDR3 length equals 17 residues. DNA of the CDR3: TGTGCCAGCAGCACCGGGACAGGGGGCCGGCAAATCTATGGCTACACCTTC. It codes for CASSTGTGGRQIYGYTF.

The chain is built from TRBV5-1 and TRBJ2-5; tentatively, D is TRBD2 (7 bases). The germline V and J ends were trimmed by 0 bases and 3 bases, with 12 bases remaining between them. The germline gives CDR1 SGHRS, CDR2 YFSETQ. CDR3 length: 15 amino acids. In DNA form, the CDR3 reads TGCGCCAGCAGCTTGGTCGGGGGGCGGGAAGAGACCCAGTACTTC. Protein product: CASSLVGGREETQYF.

This clone has more than one count but fewer than ten. The chain joins TRBV5-1 to TRBJ1-4; 10 nucleotides align to TRBD1. CDR1 is SGHRS and CDR2 is YFSETQ in the germline V gene. V lost 4 bases and J lost 6; bases outside the gene matches: 3. The CDR3 totals 14 residues. In nucleotides, the CDR3 is TGCGCCAGCAGCGTAGGGACAGGGGATGAAAAACTGTTTTTT. Translated: CASSVGTGDEKLFF. The entire variable domain, with the rest obtained from reference TRBV5-1 and TRBJ1-4, is as follows: KAGVTQTPRYLIKTRGQQVTLSCSPISGHRSVSWYQQTPGQGLQFLFEYFSETQRNKGNFPGRFSGRQFSNSRSEMNVSTLELGDSALYLCASSVGTGDEKLFFGSGTQLSVL.

On this clone: At one end the junction does not follow the germline gene, possibly because of a read error. The chain recombines TRBV7-2 with TRBJ2-7; TRBD2 matches at 10 bases. The length of the CDR3 is 17 residues. The germline gives CDR1 SGHTA, CDR2 FQGNSA. The CDR3 is CASSLAGGLRNSYEQYF. The CDR3 DNA is TGTGCCAGCAGTTTAGCGGGGGGTCTCAGGAACTCCTACGAGCAGTACTTC. The variable domain in full, with the rest retrieved from reference TRBV7-2 and TRBJ2-7, is GAGVSQSPSNKVTEKGKDVELRCDPISGHTALYWYRQSLGQGLEFLIYFQGNSAPDKSGLPSDRFSAERTGGSVSTLTIQRTQQEDSAVYLCASSLAGGLRNSYEQYFGPGTRLTVT.

This sequence joins TRBV4-1 and TRBJ2-7; TRBD1 aligns across 8 bases. Germline V gene sequence: CDR1 MGHRA, CDR2 YSYEKL. The CDR3 has 14 residues. The ends lost 3 bases at V and 3 bases at J; junction bases unmatched: 4. CDR3 coding DNA: TGCGCCAGCAGCCACACCGGGACAGGCTACGAGCAGTACTTC. Protein: CASSHTGTGYEQYF.

This chain links TRBV5-6 with TRBJ2-1; D call uncertain. CDR3 size: 13 residues. Germline CDR1 reads SGHDT; CDR2 reads YYEEEE. V lost 2 bases and J 4 bases, leaving 7 bases between the germline ends. The CDR3 nucleotides read TGTGCCAGCAGCTTAGACTCTTACAATGAGCAGTTCTTC. As protein: CASSLDSYNEQFF.

The rearrangement joins TRBV7-2 to TRBJ1-4; a weak D match, TRBD1 (6 bases). Germline V gene data show CDR1 as SGHTA and CDR2 as FQGNSA. V lost 5 bases and J 4 bases, leaving 11 bases between the germline ends. The CDR3 sequence is 14 residues long. CDR3 in amino acids: CASSVDRFNEKLFF. The CDR3 DNA sequence: TGTGCCAGCAGCGTAGACAGGTTTAATGAAAAACTGTTTTTT.

The chain is built from TRBV28 and TRBJ1-4; D is uncertain. Germline V lookup: CDR1 MDHEN, CDR2 SYDVKM. V dropped 5 bases and J dropped 7 bases, with 14 bases sitting between them. The CDR3 consists of 14 residues. CDR3 DNA sequence: TGTGCCAGCAGTCATCCCCCGGAGGTTGAAAAACTGTTTTTT. Protein: CASSHPPEVEKLFF.

V gene TRBV6-1 combines with J gene TRBJ2-2, with D tentatively TRBD1 (6 bases). Per the germline V gene, CDR1 is MNHNS and CDR2 is SASEGT. This CDR3 spans 13 amino acids. The V end lost 5 bases, the J end lost 5 bases, and 9 bases lay between the germline ends. The CDR3, as DNA: TGTGCCAGCAGTCCCAGGGGAACCGGGGAGCTGTTTTTT. It codes for CASSPRGTGELFF.

CDR3 loop: CASSNRDRAFREQYF. CDR3 sequence (DNA): TGCGCCAGCAGTAACCGGGACAGGGCGTTTAGGGAGCAGTACTTC. The chain employs TRBV5-1 and TRBJ2-7, with 9 positions matching TRBD1. This CDR3 has 15 residues. V shed 5 bases and J 7 bases; nucleotides not matched to a gene: 13. Germline assignment: CDR1 SGHRS and CDR2 YFSETQ.